The 15 T cell receptor beta chains below come from one sample, sequenced in a study of blood T cell repertoires in COVID-19. This table comes from immunoSEQ multiplex PCR, and its TCRdb copy is limited to in-frame clones, with some not included. The table lists 250,000 or so clones, roughly four fifths of them singletons. The sequencing sample was made of PBMCs or T cells enriched from blood (not recorded which). Receptors originate from a man in his 60s who had recovered from COVID-19.

The CDR3 here is CASSGTSGAPRYF. The CDR3 DNA is TGTGCCAGCAGCGGGACTAGCGGGGCCCCACGGTATTTT. The chain carries TRBV12-3 or TRBV12-4 and TRBJ2-3; 13 bases align to TRBD2. The CDR3 runs 13 residues. V lost 6 bases to trimming and J lost 14 bases; unmatched junction nucleotides: 8.

This rearrangement joins TRBV7-2 to TRBJ2-5; D possibly corresponds to TRBD1 (5 bases). Germline CDR1 is SGHTA and CDR2 is FQGNSA. V was cut by 2 bases and J by 2 bases, with 9 bases left in between. This CDR3 has 14 amino acids. The CDR3 protein is CASSLRQTQETQYF. The DNA of the CDR3 is TGTGCCAGCAGCTTACGACAGACTCAAGAGACCCAGTACTTC.

The rearrangement uses TRBV10-3 and TRBJ2-1, with 13 bases lining up with TRBD2. CDR1 and CDR2 (germline): ENHRY, SYGVKD. CDR3 length: 18 amino acids. The trim removed 2 bases at V and 0 bases at J, leaving 4 bases unmatched. CDR3 sequence: CAISEGLAGVSSYNEQFF. In nucleotides, the CDR3 is TGTGCCATCAGTGAGGGACTAGCGGGGGTGAGCTCCTACAATGAGCAGTTCTTC.

This clone was counted a few times. The V gene is TRBV9, the J gene TRBJ2-2; 8 bases align to TRBD2. CDR3 length: 15 amino acids. J was trimmed by 0 bases and V by 6 bases; bases with no gene match: 4. Per the germline V gene, CDR1 is SGDLS and CDR2 is YYNGEE. In DNA, the CDR3 is TGTGCCAGCATGCCGGGACTAGCGAACACCGGGGAGCTGTTTTTT. This gives the protein CASMPGLANTGELFF.

V is TRBV3-1 (or the pseudogene TRBV3-2) and J is TRBJ1-1; 10 bases align to TRBD1. The length of the CDR3 is 15 residues. Germline trimming cut 1 base from V and 4 bases from J; bases unmatched to any gene: 3. Germline V gene lookup returns CDR1 LGHDT and CDR2 YNNKEL (reference sequence). CDR3 DNA: TGTGCCAGCAGCCAAGGGCGACAGGGGGCCACTGAAGCTTTCTTT. This codes for CASSQGRQGATEAFF.

This clone has just one count. This rearrangement joins TRBV29-1 to TRBJ1-1, with unresolved D. Germline V gene lookup returns CDR1 SQVTM and CDR2 ANQGSEA. The ends were cut back, 7 bases at V and 6 bases at J, with 15 bases in the middle. There are 12 residues in the CDR3. The CDR3 here is CSAGGEIAEAFF. The CDR3 nucleotides are TGCAGCGCCGGCGGGGAGATCGCTGAAGCTTTCTTT.

This chain joins TRBV3-1 (or the pseudogene TRBV3-2) and TRBJ1-6, with 7 nucleotides matching TRBD1. The CDR3 spans 13 residues. Trimming at V came to 4 bases and at J to 8 bases, leaving 2 bases not matched to a gene. The V gene's germline CDR1 is LGHDT and CDR2 YNNKEL (reference sequence). Here the CDR3 DNA reads TGTGCCAGCAGCCGGACAGGAGATTCACCCCTCCACTTT. Translated: CASSRTGDSPLHF.

The chain is built from TRBV19 and TRBJ1-2; 7 bases fit TRBD1. The germline V gene encodes CDR1 LNHDA and CDR2 SQIVND (reference sequence). The CDR3 covers 15 residues. The V gene end was trimmed by 3 bases and the J gene end by 3 bases; junction bases not matched to a gene: 7. The CDR3 protein is CASSILRQGDYGYTF. The CDR3, as DNA: TGTGCCAGTAGTATCCTAAGACAGGGTGACTATGGCTACACCTTC.

Worth noting for this clone: At the DNA level, this CDR3 is encoded by other sequences in the same sample as well. This chain joins TRBV7-6 and TRBJ2-7; 8 bases line up with TRBD2. CDR1 SGHVS and CDR2 FNYEAQ come from the germline V gene. V lost 6 bases to trimming and J lost 2 bases; unmatched junction nucleotides: 12. The CDR3 extends over 16 amino acids. In DNA, the CDR3 is TGTGCCAGCAGTCTAGGACTAGCCGGGGGGACCTACGAGCAGTACTTC. This encodes CASSLGLAGGTYEQYF.

This clone showed up just a few times. The chain combines TRBV7-2 with TRBJ1-4; perhaps TRBD1 as D (6 bases). The V end was cut by 1 base, the J end by 7 bases, with 13 bases between. The CDR3 is made up of 15 amino acids. Germline-derived CDR1 and CDR2 are SGHTA and FQGNSA. The CDR3 loop is CASSLGSGEGEKLFF. The CDR3 DNA reads as TGTGCCAGCAGCTTAGGATCAGGGGAAGGTGAAAAACTGTTTTTT. The whole variable domain, filled in from reference TRBV7-2 and TRBJ1-4, reads GAGVSQSPSNKVTEKGKDVELRCDPISGHTALYWYRQSLGQGLEFLIYFQGNSAPDKSGLPSDRFSAERTGGSVSTLTIQRTQQEDSAVYLCASSLGSGEGEKLFFGSGTQLSVL.

The rearrangement joins TRBV3-1 (or the pseudogene TRBV3-2) to TRBJ1-6; D gene uncertain. Germline CDR1 LGHDT, CDR2 YNNKEL (reference sequence). V was cut by 1 base and J by 0 bases, with 7 bases left in between. The CDR3 runs to 16 residues. CDR3 sequence (DNA): TGTGCCAGCAGCCAAGTAGGAGGCTCCTATAATTCACCCCTCCACTTT. As protein: CASSQVGGSYNSPLHF.

The genes are TRBV13 and TRBJ1-6; 7 nucleotides agree with TRBD1. The CDR3 covers 14 residues. Germline CDR1 and CDR2: PRHDT and FYEKMQ (reference sequence). The V gene end was trimmed by 7 bases and the J gene end by 5 bases; junction bases not matched to a gene: 5. This chain's CDR3 is CASTQGQHNSPLHF. For the CDR3, the DNA is TGTGCCAGCACGCAGGGACAGCATAATTCACCCCTCCACTTT.

The chain recombines TRBV30 with TRBJ2-5, with D perhaps matching TRBD1 (5 bases). V was shortened by 2 bases and J by 2 bases, with 6 bases between the two germline ends. This CDR3 has 12 amino acids. Germline CDR1 reads GTSNPN; CDR2 reads SVGIG (reference sequence). Here the CDR3 DNA reads TGTGCCTGGAGTAGACAGCAAGAGACCCAGTACTTC. Translated, it gives CAWSRQQETQYF.

The CDR3 DNA follows: TGTGCCAGTAGTATAGAGTATACTGCCTACGAGCAGTACTTC. It codes for CASSIEYTAYEQYF. This chain connects TRBV19 to TRBJ2-7; D is undetermined. The CDR3 covers 14 residues. With 0 bases removed from V and 2 bases from J, the gap between germline ends came to 8 bases. Per germline, CDR1 LNHDA and CDR2 SQIVND (reference sequence).

This clone was observed a single time. In the same sample, other DNA sequences code for this CDR3. The V and J genes are TRBV7-2 and TRBJ1-6; a weak D match, TRBD1 (5 bases). Trimming removed 0 bases from V and 10 bases from J, with 13 bases in between. CDR3 length: 15 amino acids. From germline, CDR1 is SGHTA and CDR2 FQGNSA. CDR3 protein: CASSLALGEGSPLHF. CDR3 DNA sequence: TGTGCCAGCAGCTTAGCGTTAGGGGAGGGCTCACCCCTCCACTTT.